This T cell receptor (beta chain) was captured by sequencing in a study of cytomegalovirus exposure and HLA in healthy donors. Amplification used 60 Vbeta primers and 13 Jbeta primers. Here immunoSEQ multiplex PCR was the method, and the copy in TCRdb shows in-frame clones only, minus some. Of around 76,000 clones in the sample, under 85% are singletons; the top ten hold roughly a sixth. It was healthy bone marrow donors who served as donors. This sequence was found in a woman aged 40 to 50 in good health and CMV-seropositive. The sequenced sample consisted of PBMCs.

In nucleotides, the CDR3 is TGTGCCAGCACCCGACAGAGCAATCAGCCCCAGCATTTT. It codes for CASTRQSNQPQHF. The V gene is TRBV6-1, the J gene TRBJ1-5, with D perhaps matching TRBD1 (5 bases). The CDR3 contains 13 residues. The germline V gene encodes CDR1 MNHNS and CDR2 SASEGT. The V end was cut by 7 bases, the J end by 1 base, with 8 bases between.